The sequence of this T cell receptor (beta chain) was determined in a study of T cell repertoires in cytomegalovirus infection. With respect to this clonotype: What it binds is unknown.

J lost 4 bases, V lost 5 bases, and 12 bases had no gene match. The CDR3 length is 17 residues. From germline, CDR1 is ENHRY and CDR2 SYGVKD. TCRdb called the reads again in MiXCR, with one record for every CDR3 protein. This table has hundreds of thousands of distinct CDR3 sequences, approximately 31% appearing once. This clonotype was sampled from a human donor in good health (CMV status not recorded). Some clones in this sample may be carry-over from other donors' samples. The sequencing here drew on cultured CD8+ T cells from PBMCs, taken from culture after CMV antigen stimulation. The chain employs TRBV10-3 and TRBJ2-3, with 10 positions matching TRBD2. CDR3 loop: CAISWSSGGALPDTQYF. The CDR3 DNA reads TGTGCCATCAGTTGGTCTAGCGGGGGAGCCCTGCCAGATACGCAGTATTTT.